These T cell receptor beta chains were read from a single sample in a study of STAT5B mutations in CD4+ large granular lymphocyte leukemia. Using immunoSEQ multiplex PCR, the repertoire was profiled, and TCRdb retains in-frame clones only, with some absent. This sample has 30,000 to 40,000 clones, with 69% found just once. The sample was CD4+ T cells from blood buffy coats. These receptors all stem from a human donor in good health. CDR3s include the opening cysteine and the closing phenylalanine or tryptophan. The order of the fields is J gene, V gene, D gene, clone size, CDR3 DNA, CDR3 protein. D genes are given only for firm matches. Not all rows give a size; the values are once, few, many and, for expanded clones, a class.

TRBJ1-5 TRBV7-2 . . TGTGCCAGCAGCTTAGATAGGAGTCAGCCCCAGCATTTT CASSLDRSQPQHF
TRBJ2-7 TRBV7-2 . . TGTGCCAGCAGCTTAAACCCCTACGAGCAGTACTTC CASSLNPYEQYF
TRBJ2-1 TRBV30 . . TGTGCCGGGGAACAGGGAGTCGCCTACAATGAGCAGTTCTTC CAGEQGVAYNEQFF
TRBJ1-1 TRBV11-2 TRBD1 . TGTGCCAGCAGCTTTGGGACAGGGAACACTGAAGCTTTCTTT CASSFGTGNTEAFF
TRBJ1-2 TRBV19 . . TGTGCCAGTAGTCCGGGGGCGTTTGGCTACACCTTC CASSPGAFGYTF
TRBJ1-6 TRBV10-3 . . TGTGCCATCAGACAGGGAGGTTCACCCCTCCACTTT CAIRQGGSPLHF
TRBJ2-5 TRBV19 . once TGTGCCAGTAGTACCTACTCGAGGGGGACCCAAGAGACCCAGTACTTC CASSTYSRGTQETQYF
TRBJ1-2 TRBV29-1 TRBD1 once TGCAGCCTTTGGACAGGGGGCGAGTATGGCTACACCTTC CSLWTGGEYGYTF
TRBJ2-3 TRBV4-1 TRBD2 . TGCGCCAGCAGCCAAAGCATAGCGGGGATTCGCACAGATACGCAGTATTTT CASSQSIAGIRTDTQYF
TRBJ2-3 TRBV27 TRBD2 . TGTGCCAGCAGTCTAGCGGGGGGATGGACAGATACGCAGTATTTT CASSLAGGWTDTQYF
TRBJ1-1 TRBV21-1 . few TGTGCCAGCAGCTCTCAAGGGGACAGGGGCAGATACACTGAAGCTTTCTTT CASSSQGDRGRYTEAFF
TRBJ1-1 TRBV25-1 . . TGTGCCAGCAGTATCGGCAGGGCTAACACTGAAGCTTTCTTT CASSIGRANTEAFF
TRBJ2-2 TRBV27 TRBD1 . TGTGCCAGCAGTCGGGACAGAGGACCATTCGGCGGGGAGCTGTTTTTT CASSRDRGPFGGELFF
TRBJ1-1 TRBV25-1 . few TGTGCCAGCAGCAGGGGCCTGAACACTGAAGCTTTCTTT CASSRGLNTEAFF
TRBJ2-3 TRBV9 TRBD2 . TGTGCCAGCAGCGATACTAGCGGGGGGTTCTCAGATACGCAGTATTTT CASSDTSGGFSDTQYF
TRBJ2-1 TRBV5-4 . . TGTGCCAGCATCCGGGGCCCCTCCTACAATGAGCAGTTCTTC CASIRGPSYNEQFF
TRBJ1-2 TRBV30 TRBD1 . TGTGCCTGGAGTCAAGGACAGGGAAGGGAGCGGGGTGGCTACACCTTC CAWSQGQGRERGGYTF
TRBJ1-2 TRBV15 TRBD1 . TGTGCCACCAGCTTTCAAGGGGACAGGGGGCGTAATGGCTACACCTTC CATSFQGDRGRNGYTF
TRBJ2-4 TRBV2 . . TGTGCCAGCGGAAAGGGGGGGGACCAAAACATTCAGTACTTC CASGKGGDQNIQYF
TRBJ1-5 TRBV4-2 . few TGTGCCAGCAGCCAAGAGGGCCGCCAGGGAAGGGCCCAGCATTTT CASSQEGRQGRAQHF
TRBJ1-1 TRBV4-2 . few TGTGCCAGCAGCCCCCTCGGGGGGACTGAAGCTTTCTTT CASSPLGGTEAFF
TRBJ1-6 TRBV10-3 . . TGTGCCACCCCCCTAGTTGAGAGGGGAAATTCACCCCTCCACTTT CATPLVERGNSPLHF
TRBJ1-6 TRBV2 . . TGTGCCAGCAGGCCGACAGCCGATAATTCACCCCTCCACTTT CASRPTADNSPLHF
TRBJ2-5 TRBV19 . . TGTGCCAGTAGTGAAGGGTTGGGAGAGACCCAGTACTTC CASSEGLGETQYF
TRBJ2-6 TRBV7-9 . once TGTGCCAGCAGCTTAGCACAAGGTGGGGCCAACGTCCTGACTTTC CASSLAQGGANVLTF
TRBJ2-2 TRBV5-1 TRBD2 . TGCGCCAGCAGCCCGAGGACTAGCGGGGGCTTGAACACCGGGGAGCTGTTTTTT CASSPRTSGGLNTGELFF
TRBJ1-2 TRBV19 . once TGTGCCAGTAGTCCCAATACGGCCGATGGCTACACCTTC CASSPNTADGYTF
TRBJ1-6 TRBV2 . once TGTGCCAGCAGCGTAAGACAGAGCTCCTATAATTCACCCCTCCACTTT CASSVRQSSYNSPLHF
TRBJ2-5 TRBV5-4 TRBD1 . TGTGCCAGCAGCTTAGACAGGGCTCGTCAAGAGACCCAGTACTTC CASSLDRARQETQYF
TRBJ1-1 TRBV18 . few TGTGCCAGCTCACCACAGGGTTTGAACACTGAAGCTTTCTTT CASSPQGLNTEAFF
TRBJ1-6 TRBV9 . . TGTGCCAGCAGCCCTCTTTCGACAGATTATTCACCCCTCCACTTT CASSPLSTDYSPLHF
TRBJ1-3 TRBV5-3 . . TGTGCCAGAAGCGCTACGGGGCCTGGAAACACCATATATTTT CARSATGPGNTIYF
TRBJ1-2 TRBV19 . few TGTGGCACGAGTCGAGGGGCTACTAACTATGGCTACACCTTC CGTSRGATNYGYTF
TRBJ1-4 TRBV4-1 . . TGCGCCAGCAGCCGAACAGGGTTTACTAATGAAAAACTGTTTTTT CASSRTGFTNEKLFF
TRBJ2-3 TRBV5-4 . . TGCGCCAGCAGCCAAGATGTCTATCCGAGCACAGATACGCAGTATTTT CASSQDVYPSTDTQYF
TRBJ1-2 TRBV28 TRBD1 . TGTGCCAGCAGAATAAGTTCCGGGACAGGGGGGATTGGCTACACCTTC CASRISSGTGGIGYTF
TRBJ2-3 TRBV9 . . TGTGCCAGCAGCTTAGGAGGGGGAATTACTAGCACAGATACGCAGTATTTT CASSLGGGITSTDTQYF
TRBJ2-6 TRBV15 . . TGTGCCACCAGCCCCACCGGACACACGACTGGGGCCAACGTCCTGACTTTC CATSPTGHTTGANVLTF
TRBJ1-5 TRBV27 . . TGTGCCAGCAGTTTAGGGGGGACCATTAGCAATCAGCCCCAGCATTTT CASSLGGTISNQPQHF
TRBJ1-5 TRBV19 . . TGTGCCAGTAGTAAAGAGGGGTGGAATCAGCCCCAGCATTTT CASSKEGWNQPQHF
TRBJ1-1 TRBV18 . few TGTGCCAGCTCACCAATGGGCAGCGAAGCTTTCTTT CASSPMGSEAFF
TRBJ2-1 TRBV10-3 . . TGTGCCATCCGCAGGGACCATGAGCAGTTCTTC CAIRRDHEQFF
TRBJ2-3 TRBV7-9 . . TGTGCCAGCAGCTTCATCCCTAGCACAGATACGCAGTATTTT CASSFIPSTDTQYF
TRBJ1-3 TRBV7-3 . . TGTGCCAGCAGCCTCAGCGGGGGTACTGGAAACACCATATATTTT CASSLSGGTGNTIYF
TRBJ2-1 TRBV4-2 TRBD2 once TGTGCCAGCAGCCAAGAGGGGGGGGGTTGGAATGAGCAGTTCTTC CASSQEGGGWNEQFF
TRBJ2-7 TRBV30 TRBD1 . TGTGCCTGGAGTGTCTTGGGACAGGTAAACTACGAGCAGTACTTC CAWSVLGQVNYEQYF
TRBJ2-2 TRBV30 TRBD1 . TGTGCCTGGATGGGACAGGGACTCACCGGGGAGCTGTTTTTT CAWMGQGLTGELFF
TRBJ2-7 TRBV7-8 . once TGTGCCAGCAGCCCTATCGTCCACGAGCAGTACTTC CASSPIVHEQYF
TRBJ1-4 TRBV12-2 . . TGTGCAAGTCGCTTATGTAGGTGCCTTTGCGAAAAACTGTTTTTT CASRLCRCLCEKLFF
TRBJ1-5 TRBV7-2 TRBD1 . TGTGCCAGCAGCTTAGTCAGGGGGAGCAATCAGCCCCAGCATTTT CASSLVRGSNQPQHF